The clone carrying this TCR beta chain came up many times. This specimen comes from a study of human T cells and chemical hapten exposure. About the research overall: TCR yield per sample varied, mainly due to pooled library volumes.

The time point here: patch test 2, 6 weeks after DPC sensitization. Treatment denoted: therapeutic diphenylcyclopropenone sensitization with weekly scalp DPC. TCRdb re-called the RACE reads through MiXCR, storing one row per CDR3 protein. The sample shows under 100,000 distinct CDR3 sequences, more than 8.5% of them seen only once. This TCR was recovered from a woman in her 30s with alopecia areata. Some clones in this sample may be carry-over from other donors' samples. Sequencing was performed on whole blood, taken in connection with sensitization to the hapten diphenylcyclopropenone (DPC).

As DNA, the CDR3 is TGTGCCAGCAGCCAAGATGTCGGGGGGCACACCGGGGAGCTGTTTTTT. Its translation: CASSQDVGGHTGELFF. The rearrangement uses TRBV4-2 and TRBJ2-2; tentative D call: TRBD2 (7 bases). The V gene's germline CDR1 is LGHNA and CDR2 YNFKEQ. V was pared by 0 bases and J by 3 bases, with 11 bases between. The CDR3 consists of 16 residues.